This T cell receptor beta chain was recorded in a study of blood T cell repertoires in COVID-19. Libraries were prepared by immunoSEQ multiplex PCR; TCRdb keeps only in-frame clonotypes and omits some of them. The sample includes 150,000 to 200,000 clones, about 85% of them seen just once. The specimen was peripheral blood. The receptor was isolated from an elderly woman with acute or convalescent COVID-19.

The CDR3 region is CASSQSEGLRREKLFF. The CDR3 DNA is TGCGCCAGCAGCCAGTCTGAAGGGTTGAGGAGGGAAAAACTGTTTTTT. The chain couples TRBV4-1 to TRBJ1-4; no clear D. This CDR3 has 16 residues. The V gene lost 3 bases and the J gene lost 8 bases, with 19 bases spanning the gap. Germline V gene data show CDR1 as MGHRA and CDR2 as YSYEKL.